The 3 T cell receptor beta chains below all came from one sample that was sequenced in a study of a mutant IDH1 vaccine in newly diagnosed glioma. Time point defined: week 47, end of study. Every single dose of the vaccine, 300 ug of mutant IDH1 20-mer peptide, came with topical imiquimod. Generated by immunoSEQ multiplex PCR, the TCRdb table keeps only in-frame clones and is missing some. The profile shows 60,000 to 70,000 clones, less than 90% of them singletons. These TCRs' antigens remain unknown. The sample was PBMCs, taken from a glioma patient whose treatment included an IDH1 peptide vaccine. These receptors came from a man in his thirties or forties with glioma.

The chain recombines TRBV13 with TRBJ1-2, with 10 bases that match TRBD1. The V segment lost 3 bases and the J segment 4 bases; nucleotides outside the gene matches: 2. The CDR3 length is 14 residues. Per the germline V gene, CDR1 is PRHDT and CDR2 is FYEKMQ (reference sequence). The CDR3 sequence: CASSLTGGGYGYTF. CDR3 bases: TGTGCCAGCAGCTTGACAGGGGGCGGCTATGGCTACACCTTC.

This chain uses TRBV9 with TRBJ1-4; D gene ambiguous. Germline assignment: CDR1 SGDLS and CDR2 YYNGEE. The germline V and J ends were trimmed by 3 bases and 6 bases, with 21 bases remaining between them. This CDR3 comprises 17 residues. CDR3 nucleotides: TGTGCCAGCAGCGCCAGCTTAGGCGGTGCGACTCATGAAAAACTGTTTTTT. It encodes CASSASLGGATHEKLFF.

The chain combines TRBV15 with TRBJ1-1, with 7 bases fitting TRBD1. The CDR3 length is 13 residues. Germline V gives CDR1 LNHNV, CDR2 YYDKDF (reference sequence). Trimming took 3 bases from V and 8 from J; bases not matched to a gene: 6. Here the CDR3 DNA reads TGTGCCACCAGCAGTGACAGGGTGGCGGAAGCTTTCTTT. Protein product: CATSSDRVAEAFF.